This T cell receptor (beta chain) is from a study of Graves' ophthalmopathy and Graves' hyperthyroidism (dated by TCRdb to about 2018). Study-wide context: Stable hyperthyroidism was defined as no progression to ophthalmopathy within 18 months of follow-up. In over 5 hyperthyroidism patients, the T-cell repertoires found in thyroid tissue were compared with those found in blood. To explore V-J signatures that distinguish ophthalmopathy from hyperthyroidism, a discovery set of about a hundred patients was enrolled, made up of approximately 45 with ophthalmopathy and fewer than 60 with stable hyperthyroidism. To tell Graves' ophthalmopathy apart from Graves' hyperthyroidism, and to predict which patients would progress to ophthalmopathy, the study relied on TCR beta repertoire signatures. An independent validation cohort was composed of approximately 19 hyperthyroidism patients and about 17 patients who later progressed from hyperthyroidism to ophthalmopathy. Once sampling was done, hyperthyroidism patients were given methimazole at a starting dose of 30 mg daily, while ophthalmopathy patients were given high-dose intravenous methylprednisolone. In total, 135 blood samples were TCR-sequenced: approximately 42 ophthalmopathy, some 80 hyperthyroidism and some 17 hyperthyroidism-to-ophthalmopathy patients.

Overall study results and their limits: Sample size was not predetermined statistically, and investigators were not blinded to group allocation. In validation, the model predicted ophthalmopathy progression with about 64% sensitivity and roughly 72% specificity; 12 predicted patients were CT-confirmed with GO in a median of around 6 months. Among expanded thyroid clonotypes with frequency above 0.001, most also showed up in blood, which suggests that blood repertoires may reflect the thyroid immune response. The 13-signature model separated ophthalmopathy from stable hyperthyroidism with roughly 89% sensitivity and 81% to 82% specificity in cross-validation, and 80%/75% in the test set.

About this clonotype: Its antigen is unknown. No per-base quality is available; no much larger clone lies one base away.

From the cysteine up to the phenylalanine, the CDR3 has a length of 12 residues. Only the CDR3 part of the read is kept: 36 bases, read in frame from the first base. Cut back by 2 bases and 8 bases, the V and J ends lie 12 bases apart. CDR1 is given as DFQATT and CDR2 as SNEGSKA, both from the germline V gene (reference sequence). For repertoire sequencing, the TCR beta CDR3 regions were amplified from RNA transcripts. The first round was an RT-PCR using HTBI primers with the Qiagen OneStep RT-PCR kit, and this first round was followed by a second-round multiplex PCR, then size selection and purification. The libraries underwent paired-end sequencing with 100 bp reads on an Illumina HiSeq2000. The paper's data handling went like this. Reads were processed with SOAPnuke, discarding reads with adapters, uncalled bases, mean Phred below 15, or no exact constant-primer or identifier match. COPE v1.2.5 was used to merge high-quality paired reads. Each unique nucleotide sequence was treated as a clonotype, and MiTCR v1.1 was used to align the clonotypes to the IMGT TRB V, D and J references. Only V-J combinations with frequency above 0.0001 were analysed, covering approximately 99% of repertoires. A TCR clonal expansion and chaos score per V-J combination was defined as the ratio of F50 clonal expansion to chaos observed in the TCRdist matrix. Welch's t-statistics and random forest were used to reduce the features to about 14 V-J combinations, which were then used as input to a naive Bayes classifier. The similarity between thyroid and blood repertoires was quantified using the Morisita-Horn index. TCRdb trimmed the raw reads at Q25, called clones with MiXCR and kept productive beta chains. Entries are consolidated by CDR3 protein sequence, retaining the most common genes and DNA. The V and J calls, along with clone size, are taken from TCRdb and not from the paper's own processing. Present in this sample are around 1,000,000 distinct CDR3 sequences, less than 45% of which were seen just once. The top ten hold around 10% of the sample.

Hyperthyroidism patients were newly diagnosed, with disease duration under 2 months, and aged 18 to 65 years. Anyone with other autoimmune diseases, uncontrolled infections, pregnancy or lactation was excluded from the study. Diagnosis relied on clinical symptoms, serum thyroxine, TRAb, thyroid ultrasound and orbital computed tomography. Total RNA was extracted with Trizol reagent and quality-checked on an Agilent 2100 Bioanalyzer. The sequence was obtained from an adult man with Graves' hyperthyroidism. The sequence links TRBV20-1 to TRBJ1-2, with the D gene not confidently named. The sample comprised peripheral blood or thyroid tissue (not recorded which). This receptor carries the CDR3 CSARPGRPGYTF. The DNA sequence is given as TGCAGTGCTAGACCAGGACGGCCGGGCTACACCTTC.